This T cell receptor (beta chain) was recovered during a study of shared clonotypes between healthy human individuals. Points from the study as a whole: Sequencing depth was a factor that was expected to affect clonotype sharing among donors. It was only blood that was sampled, and tissue repertoires likely differ.

As concerns this clone: Its antigen remains unidentified.

The assay was immunoSEQ multiplex PCR, and TCRdb's table has in-frame clones only and misses some. This table holds 450,000 to 500,000 clones, around 73% found once. The source material was PBMCs. This TCR was sampled from a woman aged 40 to 50 in good health. Some clones in this sample may be carry-over from other donors' samples.

The DNA for the CDR3 is TGTGCCAGCAGCCAAGCCCTAGAGCAGTACTTC. This encodes CASSQALEQYF. This chain links TRBV14 with TRBJ2-7; D ambiguous. This CDR3 comprises 11 residues. CDR1 is SGHDN and CDR2 is FVKESK in the germline V gene. Between the trimmed V and J ends, which lost 1 base and 7 bases, there was a span of 5 bases.